The rows below give T cell receptor beta chains drawn from one sample of a study of shared clonotypes between healthy human individuals. Profiled with immunoSEQ multiplex PCR; TCRdb holds only in-frame clones, not every one. The repertoire holds around 550,000 clones, with 85% to 95% as singletons. The specimen sequenced was naive CD8+ T cells sorted from blood. Receptor source: a woman in her twenties or thirties in good health. The CDR3 runs from the conserved cysteine through the conserved F or W. The order of the fields is V gene, D gene, CDR3 length, J gene, clone size, CDR3 DNA, CDR3 protein. D genes are given only for firm matches. The size field is filled for only some rows; it gives once, few, many or a size class.

V gene: TRBV19; D gene: -; CDR3 length: 13; J gene: TRBJ2-7; clone size: -; CDR3 DNA: TGTGCCAGTAGTATTGGGACATCCTACGAGCAGTACTTC; CDR3 protein: CASSIGTSYEQYF
V gene: TRBV10-1; D gene: -; CDR3 length: 13; J gene: TRBJ2-7; clone size: -; CDR3 DNA: TGCGCCAGCAGTGAAGGCCCCAACTACGAGCAGTACTTC; CDR3 protein: CASSEGPNYEQYF
V gene: TRBV13; D gene: -; CDR3 length: 14; J gene: TRBJ2-5; clone size: -; CDR3 DNA: TGTGCCAGCAGCCCAGGGACGGCGATAGGGGCCCAGTACTTC; CDR3 protein: CASSPGTAIGAQYF
V gene: TRBV28; D gene: TRBD2; CDR3 length: 15; J gene: TRBJ2-7; clone size: -; CDR3 DNA: TGTGCCAGCAGTTTCCTAGCGGGAGGTTACTACGAGCAGTACTTC; CDR3 protein: CASSFLAGGYYEQYF
V gene: TRBV4-2; D gene: TRBD1; CDR3 length: 17; J gene: TRBJ2-7; clone size: once; CDR3 DNA: TGTGCCAGCAGCCAGGCGCCAGACAGGGACCAAGACTACGAGCAGTACTTC; CDR3 protein: CASSQAPDRDQDYEQYF
V gene: TRBV6-1; D gene: -; CDR3 length: 13; J gene: TRBJ2-7; clone size: once; CDR3 DNA: TGTGCCAGCAGAAGGGACTCGGGTCCCGAGCAGTACTTC; CDR3 protein: CASRRDSGPEQYF
V gene: TRBV28; D gene: TRBD1; CDR3 length: 14; J gene: TRBJ2-7; clone size: -; CDR3 DNA: TGTGCCAGCACCCAACAGGGGGATACGTACGAGCAGTACTTC; CDR3 protein: CASTQQGDTYEQYF
V gene: TRBV27; D gene: -; CDR3 length: 13; J gene: TRBJ2-1; clone size: -; CDR3 DNA: TGTGCCAGCAGTTTAGGCAGATACAATGAGCAGTTCTTC; CDR3 protein: CASSLGRYNEQFF
V gene: TRBV19; D gene: -; CDR3 length: 14; J gene: TRBJ2-3; clone size: once; CDR3 DNA: TGTGCCAGTAGGGGGGCTCCGAACACAGATACGCAGTATTTT; CDR3 protein: CASRGAPNTDTQYF
V gene: TRBV23-1; D gene: -; CDR3 length: 12; J gene: TRBJ2-1; clone size: -; CDR3 DNA: TGCGCCAGCAGTCAGCGGAACAATGAGCAGTTCTTC; CDR3 protein: CASSQRNNEQFF
V gene: TRBV9; D gene: TRBD1; CDR3 length: 16; J gene: TRBJ2-7; clone size: once; CDR3 DNA: TGTGCCAGCAGCGTAGACGGGACAGGGACGAGCTACGAGCAGTACTTC; CDR3 protein: CASSVDGTGTSYEQYF
V gene: TRBV5-4; D gene: TRBD2; CDR3 length: 13; J gene: TRBJ2-7; clone size: once; CDR3 DNA: TGTGCCAGCAGCCCGGGACTAAGCTACGAGCAGTACTTC; CDR3 protein: CASSPGLSYEQYF
V gene: TRBV5-6; D gene: TRBD1; CDR3 length: 14; J gene: TRBJ1-2; clone size: -; CDR3 DNA: TGTGCCAGCAGTTCCGGACAGGGGAACTATGGCTACACCTTC; CDR3 protein: CASSSGQGNYGYTF
V gene: TRBV28; D gene: TRBD1; CDR3 length: 14; J gene: TRBJ2-7; clone size: -; CDR3 DNA: TGTGCCAGCAGCGTCCGGGACAGATACTACGAGCAGTACTTC; CDR3 protein: CASSVRDRYYEQYF
V gene: TRBV28; D gene: -; CDR3 length: 13; J gene: TRBJ1-2; clone size: -; CDR3 DNA: TGTGCCAGCACCAAAGATCCCGTGTTTGGCTACACCTTC; CDR3 protein: CASTKDPVFGYTF
V gene: TRBV27; D gene: TRBD2; CDR3 length: 18; J gene: TRBJ2-2; clone size: -; CDR3 DNA: TGTGCCAGCAGTTTTGGACTAGCGGGAGGGAGGCACACCGGGGAGCTGTTTTTT; CDR3 protein: CASSFGLAGGRHTGELFF
V gene: TRBV25-1; D gene: -; CDR3 length: 12; J gene: TRBJ2-7; clone size: -; CDR3 DNA: TGTGCCAGCAGCGGGACACCCTACGAGCAGTACTTC; CDR3 protein: CASSGTPYEQYF
V gene: TRBV30; D gene: -; CDR3 length: 13; J gene: TRBJ2-7; clone size: few; CDR3 DNA: TGTGCCTGGAGTGTTAGTAGCGGCTACGAGCAGTACTTC; CDR3 protein: CAWSVSSGYEQYF
V gene: TRBV28; D gene: TRBD2; CDR3 length: 15; J gene: TRBJ2-3; clone size: -; CDR3 DNA: TGTGCCAGCAGTCCAGGGACTAGCGGTCCTGTTACGCAGTATTTT; CDR3 protein: CASSPGTSGPVTQYF
V gene: TRBV11-2; D gene: -; CDR3 length: 15; J gene: TRBJ1-6; clone size: once; CDR3 DNA: TGTGCCAGCAGCTTAAACGGGAGGATGGATTCACCCCTCCACTTT; CDR3 protein: CASSLNGRMDSPLHF
V gene: TRBV29-1; D gene: TRBD1; CDR3 length: 14; J gene: TRBJ2-5; clone size: -; CDR3 DNA: TGCAGCGTTGTTATAGGGACAGGACAAGAGACCCAGTACTTC; CDR3 protein: CSVVIGTGQETQYF
V gene: TRBV6-5; D gene: TRBD2; CDR3 length: 15; J gene: TRBJ2-5; clone size: -; CDR3 DNA: TGTGCCAGCAGTACCATAGCGGGAGGGGGGGAGACCCAGTACTTC; CDR3 protein: CASSTIAGGGETQYF
V gene: TRBV11-3; D gene: -; CDR3 length: 13; J gene: TRBJ2-7; clone size: -; CDR3 DNA: TGTGCCAGCAGCTTTGGCCACTCCTACGAGCAGTACTTC; CDR3 protein: CASSFGHSYEQYF
V gene: TRBV27; D gene: -; CDR3 length: 14; J gene: TRBJ2-7; clone size: -; CDR3 DNA: TGTGCCAGCAGTAACGGCAGGGACACTACGAAGCAGTACTTC; CDR3 protein: CASSNGRDTTKQYF
V gene: TRBV7-9; D gene: -; CDR3 length: 15; J gene: TRBJ1-3; clone size: -; CDR3 DNA: TGTGCCAGCAGCTTAGACAGGTGGACTGGAAACACCATATATTTT; CDR3 protein: CASSLDRWTGNTIYF
V gene: TRBV6-5; D gene: -; CDR3 length: 14; J gene: TRBJ2-7; clone size: -; CDR3 DNA: TGTGCCAGCAGTTACTTATCTAGTGGTAACGAGCAGTACTTC; CDR3 protein: CASSYLSSGNEQYF
V gene: TRBV7-2; D gene: -; CDR3 length: 14; J gene: TRBJ2-7; clone size: once; CDR3 DNA: TGTGCCAGCAGCCCGGGACGAGAGACCTACGAGCAGTACTTC; CDR3 protein: CASSPGRETYEQYF
V gene: TRBV15; D gene: TRBD1; CDR3 length: 20; J gene: TRBJ1-5; clone size: once; CDR3 DNA: TGTGCCACCAGCAGAGATGAGCCGGGACAGTGGCTTCTTGGCAATCAGCCCCAGCATTTT; CDR3 protein: CATSRDEPGQWLLGNQPQHF
V gene: TRBV18; D gene: TRBD1; CDR3 length: 15; J gene: TRBJ2-7; clone size: -; CDR3 DNA: TGTGCCAGCTCAGCTCGCAGGGGGCGCTTTTACGAGCAGTACTTC; CDR3 protein: CASSARRGRFYEQYF
V gene: TRBV7-9; D gene: -; CDR3 length: 16; J gene: TRBJ1-4; clone size: -; CDR3 DNA: TGTGCCAGCACCGCTGGTGGGGGACGGAGGGTTGAAAAACTGTTTTTT; CDR3 protein: CASTAGGGRRVEKLFF
V gene: TRBV6-4; D gene: TRBD2; CDR3 length: 15; J gene: TRBJ2-1; clone size: once; CDR3 DNA: TGTGCCAGCAGTGACACAGCGGGAGGTTGGGATGAGCAGTTCTTC; CDR3 protein: CASSDTAGGWDEQFF
V gene: TRBV27; D gene: -; CDR3 length: 15; J gene: TRBJ2-7; clone size: -; CDR3 DNA: TGTGCCAGCAGTTTATTGTCCAGGAGCTCCTACGAGCAGTACTTC; CDR3 protein: CASSLLSRSSYEQYF
V gene: TRBV2; D gene: -; CDR3 length: 15; J gene: TRBJ2-1; clone size: -; CDR3 DNA: TGTGCCAGCAGTGAAGCGCTTAAAGGGGGAAATGAGCAGTTCTTC; CDR3 protein: CASSEALKGGNEQFF
V gene: TRBV29-1; D gene: -; CDR3 length: 15; J gene: TRBJ2-3; clone size: -; CDR3 DNA: TGCAGCGCCGGTCCTATGGGTGGGCCCGAAGATACGCAGTATTTT; CDR3 protein: CSAGPMGGPEDTQYF
V gene: TRBV4-1; D gene: -; CDR3 length: 15; J gene: TRBJ2-1; clone size: -; CDR3 DNA: TGCGCCAGCAGTCTGCAGGAGGGCCTCGGCAATGAGCAGTTCTTC; CDR3 protein: CASSLQEGLGNEQFF
V gene: TRBV7-9; D gene: -; CDR3 length: 11; J gene: TRBJ1-1; clone size: -; CDR3 DNA: TGTGCCAGCAGCTTAGGTACCGAAGCTTTCTTT; CDR3 protein: CASSLGTEAFF
V gene: TRBV4-1; D gene: TRBD2; CDR3 length: 16; J gene: TRBJ2-7; clone size: -; CDR3 DNA: TGCGCCAGCAGCCAAGAAGAGACTAGCAGCTCCTACGAGCAGTACTTC; CDR3 protein: CASSQEETSSSYEQYF
V gene: TRBV10-1; D gene: -; CDR3 length: 18; J gene: TRBJ1-3; clone size: -; CDR3 DNA: TGCGCCAGCAGTGAGTTCGGACAGACGGATTTCTCTGGAAACACCATATATTTT; CDR3 protein: CASSEFGQTDFSGNTIYF
V gene: TRBV6-1; D gene: -; CDR3 length: 10; J gene: TRBJ1-1; clone size: -; CDR3 DNA: TGTGCCAGCAGTCTGAATGAAGCTTTCTTT; CDR3 protein: CASSLNEAFF